The TCR beta chain under discussion was sequenced for a study of spatial heterogeneity in lung cancer (dated by TCRdb to 2018 to 2020). Background on the whole study: Beta-chain transcripts were consistently detected in greater numbers than alpha-chain transcripts, which likely reflected higher beta-chain transcript abundance. A strong correlation was found between TCR transcript counts in tumor regions and a T cell transcriptional module score from matched bulk RNA-seq. In the raw uncorrected reads, each unique combination of TCR and UMI appeared on average more than ten times. In non-small cell lung cancer, the study quantitatively compared TCR alpha and beta repertoires across several tumor regions, matched nontumor lung, and blood. TCR repertoire features were related to nonsynonymous mutation counts determined by whole-exome sequencing of tumor tissue. At surgery, both alpha and beta chains were TCR-sequenced in 200 to 250 tumor regions, about 64 matched nontumor lung samples and some 56 PBMC samples.

The library was prepared using 5' RACE. The listed sequencing device is NextSeq 500. The TCR library protocol attached a unique molecular identifier to each TCR cDNA molecule to allow correction of PCR and sequencing errors. The published analysis was carried out like this. TCR identification, UMI-based error correction and CDR3 extraction were all carried out with Decombinator tools. TCRs above a frequency of 2 per 1,000, corresponding to the top 1% of the tumor frequency distribution, were defined as expanded. Expanded tumor TCRs were classed as regional if statistically deemed absent (corrected P<0.05) from at least one tumor region, otherwise ubiquitous. Renyi diversity was computed with the R vegan package after each repertoire had been subsampled 100 times to 5,000 TCRs. CDR3 similarity networks were built from amino acid triplet string-kernel similarity, with CDR3s being connected when pairwise similarity was above 0.82. The public sequencing data were trimmed at Q25 with fastp and processed into clonotypes with MiXCR by TCRdb, which kept only in-frame beta chains. Each CDR3 protein gets just one entry, which takes the most common genes and DNA from the rows behind it. The V and J calls follow TCRdb's processing rather than the paper's. The sample profile shows around 100,000 distinct CDR3 sequences; about 4.4% of them were found once. In total, the top ten clones hold approximately 21% of the sample.

This specimen's time point label, interpreted: sample taken at primary tumor resection. The donors were approximately 70 patients from the lung TRACERx cohort who had early-stage, untreated non-small cell lung cancer. Without any cell sorting, TCR sequencing was performed on whole RNA extracted either from tumor and nontumor lung tissue or from cryopreserved PBMC samples. A patient was chosen for TCR sequencing only when enough RNA was available from at least two tumor regions. A lung pathologist reviewed the tumor and adjacent nontumor lung specimens before the specimens were selected. What the authors observed across the whole study: A correlation was observed between the number of expanded intratumoral alpha and beta TCRs and the tumor nonsynonymous mutation count. TCR-seq coverage of tumor T cells was estimated at only 7% to 8% for alpha chains and 13% for beta chains. Confirming at a functional level the hypothesis that regional TCRs recognize regional mutations was considered to require additional single-cell paired TCR alpha and beta sequencing. Counts of ubiquitous and regional expanded TCRs were found to correlate with counts of ubiquitous and regional nonsynonymous mutations, respectively.

The germline V gene (reference sequence) specifies LNHNV as CDR1 and YYDKDF as CDR2. The CDR3 measures 15 amino acids from cysteine to phenylalanine. CDR3 DNA is the only sequence kept; it has 45 bases, read in frame from the first base. V and J are truncated by 1 base and 10 bases respectively, leaving an intervening sequence of 18 bases. This clonotype has only a few counts. The clone's antigen remains unknown. Base qualities are not at hand, and no much larger clone is one base apart. The clonotype was recovered from a male donor with early-stage non-small cell lung cancer. The chain is encoded by TRBV15 joined to TRBJ2-3; the D gene may be TRBD1 or TRBD2, since each aligns over 5 bases. The sample here was lung tumor tissue, taken at surgery. The nucleotide sequence is TGTGCCACCAGCAGAGGGGGACCCACAGATAAGGCGCAGTATTTT. The translation is CATSRGGPTDKAQYF. The full variable domain, with segments outside the CDR3 supplied by the reference TRBV15 and TRBJ2-3 proteins, appears as DAMVIQNPRYQVTQFGKPVTLSCSQTLNHNVMYWYQQKSSQAPKLLFHYYDKDFNNEADTPDNFQSRRPNTSFCFLDIRSPGLGDTAMYLCATSRGGPTDKAQYFGPGTRLTVL.